This TCR beta chain was found in a study of neurological immune-mediated disorders. Points from the study as a whole: No clinical or MRI feature was associated with the multiple sclerosis repertoire cluster.

The CDR3 spans 12 residues. Germline values: CDR1 SGHRS, CDR2 YFSETQ. V was pared by 7 bases and J by 5 bases, with 2 bases of the junction left unmatched. This clonotype was seen repeatedly, ten times or more. Its matching antigen is unknown. cDNA synthesis was performed by 5'RACE with 10-nucleotide random UMIs. TCRdb analysed the 5' RACE reads with MiXCR anew, one entry per CDR3 protein. The profile shows 45,000 to 65,000 distinct CDR3 sequences, about 3% of them singletons. What was sequenced was PBMCs. The sequence was collected from a man in his forties or fifties with multiple sclerosis. The chain employs TRBV5-1 and TRBJ2-1, with 8 bases lining up with TRBD2. This CDR3 reads CASRGGNNEQFF. The CDR3 bases are TGCGCCAGCCGCGGGGGGAACAATGAGCAGTTCTTC. Supplemented by reference TRBV5-1 and TRBJ2-1, the full variable domain reads KAGVTQTPRYLIKTRGQQVTLSCSPISGHRSVSWYQQTPGQGLQFLFEYFSETQRNKGNFPGRFSGRQFSNSRSEMNVSTLELGDSALYLCASRGGNNEQFFGPGTRLTVL.